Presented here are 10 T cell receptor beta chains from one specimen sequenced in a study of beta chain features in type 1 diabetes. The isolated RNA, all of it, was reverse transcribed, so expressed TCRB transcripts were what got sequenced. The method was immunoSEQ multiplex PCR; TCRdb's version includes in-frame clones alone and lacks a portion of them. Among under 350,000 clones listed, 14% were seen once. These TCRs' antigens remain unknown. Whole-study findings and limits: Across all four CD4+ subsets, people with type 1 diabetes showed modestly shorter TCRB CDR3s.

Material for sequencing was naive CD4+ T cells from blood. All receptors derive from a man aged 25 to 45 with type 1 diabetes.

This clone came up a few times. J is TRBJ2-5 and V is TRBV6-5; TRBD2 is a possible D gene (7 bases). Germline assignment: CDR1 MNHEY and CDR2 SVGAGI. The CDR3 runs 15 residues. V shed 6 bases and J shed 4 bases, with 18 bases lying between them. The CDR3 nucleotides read TGTGCCAGCAGCAAGGGGGGGGCGACAATAGAGACCCAGTACTTC. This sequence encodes CASSKGGATIETQYF.

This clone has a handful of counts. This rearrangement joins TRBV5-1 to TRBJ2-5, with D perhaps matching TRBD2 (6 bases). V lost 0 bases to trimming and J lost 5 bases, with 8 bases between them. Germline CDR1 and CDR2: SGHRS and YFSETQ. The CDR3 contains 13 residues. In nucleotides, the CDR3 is TGCGCCAGCAGCTTGGGGAGCGGGGAGACCCAGTACTTC. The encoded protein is CASSLGSGETQYF.

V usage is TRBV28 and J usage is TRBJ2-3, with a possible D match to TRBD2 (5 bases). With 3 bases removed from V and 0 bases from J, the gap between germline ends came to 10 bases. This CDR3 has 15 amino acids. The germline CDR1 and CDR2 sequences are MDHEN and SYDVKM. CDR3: CASSFGGTSTDTQYF. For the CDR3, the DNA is TGTGCCAGCAGTTTCGGAGGAACCAGCACAGATACGCAGTATTTT.

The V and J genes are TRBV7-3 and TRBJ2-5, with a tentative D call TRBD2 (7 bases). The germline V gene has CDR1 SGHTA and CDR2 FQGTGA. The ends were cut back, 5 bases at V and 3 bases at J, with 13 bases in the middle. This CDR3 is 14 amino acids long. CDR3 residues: CASSLQGGEETQYF. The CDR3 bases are TGTGCCAGCAGCCTACAGGGAGGGGAAGAGACCCAGTACTTC.

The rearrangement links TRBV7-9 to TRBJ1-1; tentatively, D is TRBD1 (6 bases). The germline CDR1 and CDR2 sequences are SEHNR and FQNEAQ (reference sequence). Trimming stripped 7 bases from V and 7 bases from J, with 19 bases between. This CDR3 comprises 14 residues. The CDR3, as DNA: TGTGCCAGCACGCGACAGGAGGACTCTTATGAAGCTTTCTTT. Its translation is CASTRQEDSYEAFF. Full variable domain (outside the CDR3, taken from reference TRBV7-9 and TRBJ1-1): DTGVSQNPRHKITKRGQNVTFRCDPISEHNRLYWYRQTLGQGPEFLTYFQNEAQLEKSRLLSDRFSAERPKGSFSTLEIQRTEQGDSAMYLCASTRQEDSYEAFFGQGTRLTVV.

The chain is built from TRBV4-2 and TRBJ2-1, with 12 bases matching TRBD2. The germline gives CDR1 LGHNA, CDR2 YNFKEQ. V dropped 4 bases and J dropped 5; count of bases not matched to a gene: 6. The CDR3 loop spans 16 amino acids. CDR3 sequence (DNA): TGTGCCAGCAGCCCGCGGACTAGCGGGACGGACAATGAGCAGTTCTTC. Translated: CASSPRTSGTDNEQFF.

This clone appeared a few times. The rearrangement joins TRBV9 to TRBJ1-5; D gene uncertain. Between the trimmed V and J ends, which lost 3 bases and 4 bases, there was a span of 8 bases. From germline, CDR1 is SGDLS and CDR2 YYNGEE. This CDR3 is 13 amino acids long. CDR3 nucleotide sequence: TGTGCCAGCAGCGCCGGGAATAATCAGCCCCAGCATTTT. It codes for CASSAGNNQPQHF.

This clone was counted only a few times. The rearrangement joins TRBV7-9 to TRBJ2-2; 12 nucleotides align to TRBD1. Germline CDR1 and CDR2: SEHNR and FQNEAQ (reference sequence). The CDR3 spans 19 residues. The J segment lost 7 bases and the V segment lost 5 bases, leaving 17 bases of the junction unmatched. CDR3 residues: CASSPIAPGQGAGIGELFF. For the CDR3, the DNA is TGTGCCAGCAGCCCGATTGCTCCGGGACAGGGGGCCGGGATCGGGGAGCTGTTTTTT.

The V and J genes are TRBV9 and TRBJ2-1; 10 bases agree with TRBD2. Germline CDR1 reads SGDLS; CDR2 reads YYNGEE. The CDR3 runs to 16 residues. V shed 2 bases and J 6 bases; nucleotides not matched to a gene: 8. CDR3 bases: TGTGCCAGCAGCGTCAAGAAGACTAGCGGGTTCAATGAGCAGTTCTTC. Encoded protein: CASSVKKTSGFNEQFF.

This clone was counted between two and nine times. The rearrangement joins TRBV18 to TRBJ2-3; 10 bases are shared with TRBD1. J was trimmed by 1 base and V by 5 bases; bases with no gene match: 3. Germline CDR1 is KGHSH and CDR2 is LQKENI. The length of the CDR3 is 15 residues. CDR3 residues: CASSTGTGGTDTQYF. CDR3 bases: TGTGCCAGCTCAACCGGGACAGGGGGCACAGATACGCAGTATTTT.